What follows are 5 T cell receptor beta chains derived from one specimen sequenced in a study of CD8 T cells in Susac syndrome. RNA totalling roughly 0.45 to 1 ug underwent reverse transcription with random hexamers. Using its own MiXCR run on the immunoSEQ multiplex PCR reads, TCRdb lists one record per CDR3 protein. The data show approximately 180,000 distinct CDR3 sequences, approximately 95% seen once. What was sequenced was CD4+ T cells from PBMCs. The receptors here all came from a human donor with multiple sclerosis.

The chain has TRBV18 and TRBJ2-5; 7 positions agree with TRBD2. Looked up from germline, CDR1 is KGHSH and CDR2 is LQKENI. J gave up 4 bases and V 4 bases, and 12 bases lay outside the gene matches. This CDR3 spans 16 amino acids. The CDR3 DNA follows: TGTGCCAGCTCACTATATTCTAGCGGAGTCGGAGAGACCCAGTACTTC. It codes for CASSLYSSGVGETQYF.

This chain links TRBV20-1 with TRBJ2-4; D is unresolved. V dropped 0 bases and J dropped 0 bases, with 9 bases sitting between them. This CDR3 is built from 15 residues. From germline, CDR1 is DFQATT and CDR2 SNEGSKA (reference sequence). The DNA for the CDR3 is TGCAGTGCTAGAGATCTCGGCCTAGCCAAAAACATTCAGTACTTC. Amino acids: CSARDLGLAKNIQYF.

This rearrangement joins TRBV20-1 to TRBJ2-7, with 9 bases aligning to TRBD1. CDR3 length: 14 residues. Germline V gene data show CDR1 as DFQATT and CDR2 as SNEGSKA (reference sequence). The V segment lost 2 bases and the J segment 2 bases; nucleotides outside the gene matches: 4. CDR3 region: CSARNRGLPYEQYF. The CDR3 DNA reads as TGCAGTGCTAGAAACAGGGGGCTCCCCTACGAGCAGTACTTC.

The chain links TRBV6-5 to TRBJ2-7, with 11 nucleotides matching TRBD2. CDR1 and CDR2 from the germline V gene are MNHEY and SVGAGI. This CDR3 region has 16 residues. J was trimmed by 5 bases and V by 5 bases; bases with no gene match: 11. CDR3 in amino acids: CASSIHSLGLADEQYF. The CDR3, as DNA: TGTGCCAGCAGTATACACTCCTTGGGACTAGCGGACGAGCAGTACTTC.

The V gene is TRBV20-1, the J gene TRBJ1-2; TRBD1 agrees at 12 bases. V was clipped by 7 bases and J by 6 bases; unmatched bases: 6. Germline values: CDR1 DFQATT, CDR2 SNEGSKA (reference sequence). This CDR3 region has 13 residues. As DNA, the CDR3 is TGCAGTGGAATTGGGACAGGGGGCCATGGCTACACCTTC. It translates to CSGIGTGGHGYTF.